This T cell receptor beta chain stems from a study of low-dose radiotherapy and immunotherapy resistance in tumors. This clonotype came up once. Gene-specific TRAV and TRBV primers were used for first-strand cDNA, covering alpha and beta chains. The PCR that amplified TCRs ran for around 22 cycles, relying on a constant-region primer and a V-primer adapter. TCRdb passed the reads through MiXCR, listing each CDR3 protein once. The sample holds approximately 6,300 distinct CDR3 sequences; around two thirds are singletons and the top ten take 9.5% to 13%. The CDR3 spans 15 residues. Trimming shortened V by 1 base and J by 6 bases, and 15 bases separated the two germline ends. Per germline, CDR1 LGHNA and CDR2 YNFKEQ. Along with nivolumab and ipilimumab, donors received aspirin, low-dose cyclophosphamide and low-dose radiotherapy.

The chain links TRBV4-2 to TRBJ1-2; no definite D call. The sequence derives from a human donor with advanced metastatic prostate, ovarian, gallbladder or colorectal cancer (not recorded which). This table probably holds off-target reads from a library built for another chain. The CDR3 loop is CASSQGFERVDGYTF. The CDR3, as DNA: TGTGCCAGCAGCCAAGGGTTTGAAAGGGTAGATGGCTACACCTTC.